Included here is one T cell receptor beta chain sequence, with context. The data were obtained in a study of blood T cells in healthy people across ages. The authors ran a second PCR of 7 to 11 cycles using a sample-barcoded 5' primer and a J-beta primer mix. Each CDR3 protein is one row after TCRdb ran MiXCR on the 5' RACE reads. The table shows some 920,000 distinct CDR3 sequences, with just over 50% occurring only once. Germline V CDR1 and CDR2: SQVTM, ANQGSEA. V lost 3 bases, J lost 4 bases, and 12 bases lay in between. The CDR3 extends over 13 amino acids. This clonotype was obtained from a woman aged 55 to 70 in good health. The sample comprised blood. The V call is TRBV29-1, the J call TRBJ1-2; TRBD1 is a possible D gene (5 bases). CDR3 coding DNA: TGCAGCGTTGAGCCCCAGGGAGGCTATGGCTACACCTTC. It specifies CSVEPQGGYGYTF.